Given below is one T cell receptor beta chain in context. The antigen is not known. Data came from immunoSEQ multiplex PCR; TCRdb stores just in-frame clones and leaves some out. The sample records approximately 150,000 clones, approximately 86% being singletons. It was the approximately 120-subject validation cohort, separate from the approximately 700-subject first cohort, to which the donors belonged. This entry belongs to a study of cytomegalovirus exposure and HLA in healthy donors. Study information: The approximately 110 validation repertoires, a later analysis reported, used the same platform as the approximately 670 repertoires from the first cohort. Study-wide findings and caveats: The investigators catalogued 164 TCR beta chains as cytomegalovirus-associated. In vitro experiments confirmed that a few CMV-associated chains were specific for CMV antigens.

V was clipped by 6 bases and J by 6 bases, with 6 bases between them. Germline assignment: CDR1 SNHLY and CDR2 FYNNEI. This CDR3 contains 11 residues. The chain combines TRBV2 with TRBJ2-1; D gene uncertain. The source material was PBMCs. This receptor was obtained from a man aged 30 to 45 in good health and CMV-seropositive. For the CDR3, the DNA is TGTGCCAGCAGCCCCTTCAATGAGCAGTTCTTC. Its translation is CASSPFNEQFF.